This T cell receptor (beta chain) was profiled in a study of cytotoxic CD8 clonotypes in ibrutinib-treated CLL. This CDR3 has 12 amino acids. Per germline, CDR1 SGDLS and CDR2 YYNGEE. Trimming left V 0 bases short and J 9 bases short, with 9 bases between. Libraries were prepared by immunoSEQ multiplex PCR; TCRdb keeps only in-frame clonotypes and omits some of them. The table has roughly 200,000 clones, around 70% seen once; the top ten hold roughly 12%. The TCR comes from a human donor with chronic lymphocytic leukemia. The V gene is TRBV9, the J gene TRBJ1-2; D call uncertain. Source: PBMCs, taken after 24 months of ibrutinib treatment. As DNA, the CDR3 is TGTGCCAGCAGCGTAGCCGGCAGGAGCTACACCTTC. Protein: CASSVAGRSYTF. Based on the CDR3 plus reference TRBV9 and TRBJ1-2, the full variable domain is DSGVTQTPKHLITATGQRVTLRCSPRSGDLSVYWYQQSLDQGLQFLIQYYNGEERAKGNILERFSAQQFPDLHSELNLSSLELGDSALYFCASSVAGRSYTFGSGTRLTVV.